The sequence of this TCR beta chain was determined in a study of cytomegalovirus exposure and HLA in healthy donors. Study-wide findings and caveats: Most TCR beta V segments were productive about 87% or about 30% of the time in an earlier analysis. Reportedly, fewer N-insertions than the 666-donor mean appeared in an Asian-associated ancestry cluster in a later analysis.

Concerning this clone: Its antigen is unknown.

Germline CDR1 is SGHRS and CDR2 is YFSETQ. V dropped 0 bases and J dropped 5; count of bases not matched to a gene: 4. This CDR3 is built from 15 residues. PCR involved 60 Vbeta and 13 Jbeta primers. Measured with immunoSEQ multiplex PCR; TCRdb has only the in-frame clones, and not every one. The sample records about 200,000 clones, less than 85% being singletons. The source is a young man in good health and CMV-seronegative. The chain carries TRBV5-1 and TRBJ2-3; 9 bases match TRBD2. Sequenced sample: PBMCs. The CDR3 sequence is CASSLEGSGRDTQYF. The CDR3 nucleotides are TGCGCCAGCAGCTTGGAAGGTAGCGGGAGAGATACGCAGTATTTT.